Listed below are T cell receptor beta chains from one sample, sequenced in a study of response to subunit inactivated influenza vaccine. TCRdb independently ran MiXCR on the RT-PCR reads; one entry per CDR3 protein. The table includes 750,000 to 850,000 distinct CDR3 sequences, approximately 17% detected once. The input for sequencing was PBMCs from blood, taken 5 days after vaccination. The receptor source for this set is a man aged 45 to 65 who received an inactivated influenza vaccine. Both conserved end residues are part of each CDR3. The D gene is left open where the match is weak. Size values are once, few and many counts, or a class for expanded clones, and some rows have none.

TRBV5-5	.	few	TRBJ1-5	TGTGCCAGCAGCCTAGGTGGGACACGGGCGTCCAAGCCCCAGCATTTT	CASSLGGTRASKPQHF
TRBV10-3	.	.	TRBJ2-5	TGTGCCATCGGCCAACAGAGCGCCACCCAGTACTTC	CAIGQQSATQYF
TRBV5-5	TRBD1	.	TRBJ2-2	TGTGCCAGCAGCGCCCAGGGACAGCTGACCGGGAAGCTGTTTTTT	CASSAQGQLTGKLFF
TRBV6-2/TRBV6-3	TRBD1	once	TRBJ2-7	TGTGCCAGCAGGGGGGACAGGGGATACGAGCAGTACTTC	CASRGDRGYEQYF
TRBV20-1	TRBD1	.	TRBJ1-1	TGCAGTGCAGGACAGGCCCTAAGGACTGAAGCTTTCTTT	CSAGQALRTEAFF
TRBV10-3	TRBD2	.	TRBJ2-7	TGTGCCATCAAAGGACTAGCGGGAGGGCCAAACTCCTACGAGCAGTACTTC	CAIKGLAGGPNSYEQYF
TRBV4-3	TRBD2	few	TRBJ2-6	TGCGCCAGCAGCCAAAGTCTAGCGGGAGTATGGTCTGGGGCCAACGTCCTGACTTTC	CASSQSLAGVWSGANVLTF
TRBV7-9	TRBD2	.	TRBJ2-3	TGTGCCAGCAGCGCCAGGACTAGCGGGAGGGCCGATACGCAGTATTTT	CASSARTSGRADTQYF
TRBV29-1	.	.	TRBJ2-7	TGCAGCGACTACAGGTACGAGCAGTACTTC	CSDYRYEQYF
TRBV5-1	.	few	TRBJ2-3	TGCGCCAGCAGCTTGGAGGGTCGGTCAGATACGCAGTATTTT	CASSLEGRSDTQYF
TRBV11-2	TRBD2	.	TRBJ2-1	TGTGCCAGCAGCTTCCCACAGGGGGGTCATCTAGCGGGGGGGCCCCACAATGAGCAGTTCTTC	CASSFPQGGHLAGGPHNEQFF
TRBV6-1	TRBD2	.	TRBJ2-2	TGTGCCAGCAGCAGAGCGGGGTTATTCACCGGGGAGCTGTTTTTT	CASSRAGLFTGELFF
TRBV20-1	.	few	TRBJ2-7	TGCAGTGCCATACCCAGGGACTCCTACGAGCAGTACTTC	CSAIPRDSYEQYF
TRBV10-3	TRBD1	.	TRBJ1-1	TGTGCCATCAAAGGGCCGACAGGGGACACTGAAGCTTTCTTT	CAIKGPTGDTEAFF
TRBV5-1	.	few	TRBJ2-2	TGCGCCAGCAGCTTGTGGGGAGAGGACACCGGGGAGCTGTTTTTT	CASSLWGEDTGELFF
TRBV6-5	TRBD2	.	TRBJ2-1	TGTGCCAGCAGTTACACAATAGCGGGGGGTCATCGGTTCTTC	CASSYTIAGGHRFF
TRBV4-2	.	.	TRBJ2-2	TGTGCCAGCAGCCAAGATAAAGGTAGCGGAAACACCGGGGAGCTGTTTTTT	CASSQDKGSGNTGELFF
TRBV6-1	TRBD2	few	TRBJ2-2	TGTGCCAGCAGGACCGCGGGAGGCTGGGGCACCGGGGAGCTGTTTTTT	CASRTAGGWGTGELFF
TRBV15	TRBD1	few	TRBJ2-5	TGTGCCACCAGCAGACAAATAGGGGGCCGGGAGACCCAGTACTTC	CATSRQIGGRETQYF
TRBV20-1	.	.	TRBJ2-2	TGCAGTGCTAGTTCCGGGACTGCCACCGGGGAGCTGTTTTTT	CSASSGTATGELFF
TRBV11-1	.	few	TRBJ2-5	TGTGCCAGCAGCTCGGGGGTCTATTGGGGACAGATGCCAGAGACCCAGTACTTC	CASSSGVYWGQMPETQYF
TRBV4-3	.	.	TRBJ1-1	TGCGCCAGCAGCCAAGCGTGGAGTGGCACTGAAGCTTTCTTT	CASSQAWSGTEAFF
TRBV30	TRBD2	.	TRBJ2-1	TGTGCCTGGAATAGGGCACTAGCGGGTATTGGAGATGAGCAGTTCTTC	CAWNRALAGIGDEQFF
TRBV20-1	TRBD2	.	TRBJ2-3	TGCAGTGCTAGAGATGGAGGGGCGGGAGGTACAGATACGCAGTATTTT	CSARDGGAGGTDTQYF
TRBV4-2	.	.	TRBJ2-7	TGTGCCAGCAGCACCCGGGACCGGGAGCAGTACTTC	CASSTRDREQYF
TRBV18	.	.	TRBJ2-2	TGTGCCAGCCCAACCGGGGAGCTGTTTTTT	CASPTGELFF
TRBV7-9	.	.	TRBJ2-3	TGTGCCAGCAGCTTAGGGGGTAATCCGGATACGCAGTATTTT	CASSLGGNPDTQYF
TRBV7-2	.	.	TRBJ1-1	TGTGCCAGCAGCGTAAGATTCACAGCGAACACTGAAGCTTTCTTT	CASSVRFTANTEAFF
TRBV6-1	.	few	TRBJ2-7	TGTGCCAGCAGTACCCTCCTCCGGACGCCCTACGAGCAGTACTTC	CASSTLLRTPYEQYF
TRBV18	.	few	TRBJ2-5	TGTGCCAGCTCACCATATCTTCAAGAGACCCAGTACTTC	CASSPYLQETQYF
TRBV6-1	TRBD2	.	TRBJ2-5	TGTGCCAGCAGTCTAGCGGGAGTTACGTTGGAGACCCAGTACTTC	CASSLAGVTLETQYF
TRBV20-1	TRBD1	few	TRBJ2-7	TGCAGTGCTAGAGCCCACCAGGGGGCTATCTACGAGCAGTACTTC	CSARAHQGAIYEQYF
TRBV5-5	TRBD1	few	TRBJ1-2	TGTGCCAGCAGCTTAACCGGGACAGCTAACTATGGCTACACCTTC	CASSLTGTANYGYTF
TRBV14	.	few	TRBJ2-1	TGTGCCAGCAGCCAAGTGGCCTGGACAACCTCTTTTGGCAATGAGCAGTTCTTC	CASSQVAWTTSFGNEQFF
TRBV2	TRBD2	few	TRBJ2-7	TGTGCCAGCAACCGAGAGCGGGGCTCCTACGAGCAGTACTTC	CASNRERGSYEQYF
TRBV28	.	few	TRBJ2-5	TGTGCCAGCTATAAGAAGTGGGGGAGTGTGGGTGAGACCCAGTACTTC	CASYKKWGSVGETQYF
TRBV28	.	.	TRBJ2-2	TGTGCCAGCAGTTTCCTCGACAGCGCTATCACCGGGGAGCTGTTTTTT	CASSFLDSAITGELFF
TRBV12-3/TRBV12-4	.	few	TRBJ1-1	TGTGCCAGCAGTTTGGAAACGGTCAACACTGAAGCTTTCTTT	CASSLETVNTEAFF
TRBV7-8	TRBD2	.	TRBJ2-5	TGTGCCAGCAGCTTCCTCAACGTCGGGGGGGAGACCCAGTACTTC	CASSFLNVGGETQYF
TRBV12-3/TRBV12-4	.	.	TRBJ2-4	TGTGCCAGCAGAAAAGGGGGGGATAGAGCCAAAAACATTCAGTACTTC	CASRKGGDRAKNIQYF
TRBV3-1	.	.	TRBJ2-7	TGTGCCAGCACCCAAGAATCCTACGAGCAGTACTTC	CASTQESYEQYF
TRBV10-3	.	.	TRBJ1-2	TGTGCCACAAGTGGGGGAGAGAACTATGGCTACACCTTC	CATSGGENYGYTF
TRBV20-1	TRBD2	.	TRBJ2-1	TGCAGTGCTGTGGGGGGGTCGCGGAATGAGCAGTTCTTC	CSAVGGSRNEQFF
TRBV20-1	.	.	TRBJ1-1	TGCAGTGCTACCCAACAGGGTGGAACTGAAGCTTTCTTT	CSATQQGGTEAFF
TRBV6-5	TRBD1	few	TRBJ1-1	TGTGCCAGCAGTTTCCGGGACAGGGGTCGAGGGGCTTTCTTT	CASSFRDRGRGAFF
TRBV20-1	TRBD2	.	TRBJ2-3	TGCAGTGCTAAGGGACTAGCGGGGAGCACAGATACGCAGTATTTT	CSAKGLAGSTDTQYF
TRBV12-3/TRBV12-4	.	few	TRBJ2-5	TGTGCCAGCACCAATAGGGTTGGAGGGGACGGAGAGACCCAGTACTTC	CASTNRVGGDGETQYF
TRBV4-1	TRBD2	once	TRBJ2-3	TGCGCCAGCAGCCTCTTAGCGGGACAAGATACGCAGTATTTT	CASSLLAGQDTQYF
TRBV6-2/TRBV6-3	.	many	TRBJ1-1	TGTGCCAGCAGCTCCTGGTCCTCCTCTTACCCCACTGAAGCTTTCTTT	CASSSWSSSYPTEAFF
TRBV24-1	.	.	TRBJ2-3	TGTGCCACCGGGACGCCAAGCACAGATACGCAGTATTTT	CATGTPSTDTQYF
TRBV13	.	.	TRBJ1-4	TGTGCCAGCAGCTTGTGGGGGCCACTCGACGAAAAACTGTTTTTT	CASSLWGPLDEKLFF
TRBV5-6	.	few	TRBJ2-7	TGTGCCAGCAGCAGCGGGGACAGGTACTACGAGCAGTACTTC	CASSSGDRYYEQYF
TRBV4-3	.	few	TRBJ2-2	TGCGCCAGCAGCTCGACAGGGACTAGTCCCGGGGAGCTGTTTTTT	CASSSTGTSPGELFF
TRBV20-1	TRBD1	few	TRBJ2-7	TGCAGAGTCGACCGGGACAGCGGATACGAGCAGTACTTC	CRVDRDSGYEQYF
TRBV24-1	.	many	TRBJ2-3	TGTGCCACCAGTGATTACGGGGTCGCGGGAGATACGCAGTATTTT	CATSDYGVAGDTQYF
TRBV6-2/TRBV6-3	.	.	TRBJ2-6	TGTGCCAGCAGTTACAGGGGGGACTCTGGGGCCAACGTCCTGACTTTC	CASSYRGDSGANVLTF
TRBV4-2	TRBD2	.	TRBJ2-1	TGTGCCAGCAGCCAAGTGGGATTAGTAGCGGGGGCCTACAATGAGCAGTTCTTC	CASSQVGLVAGAYNEQFF
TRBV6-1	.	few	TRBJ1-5	TGTGCCAGCAGTGAAATGGACGGTCAGCCCCAGCATTTT	CASSEMDGQPQHF
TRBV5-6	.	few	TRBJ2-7	TGTGCCAGCAGCTTGCGGCAGCGTAAATACGAGCAGTACTTC	CASSLRQRKYEQYF
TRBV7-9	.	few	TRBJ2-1	TGTGCCAGCAGCCTTCCGAGATTACTAGTTTCGAATGAGCAGTTCTTC	CASSLPRLLVSNEQFF